The sequence of this T cell receptor beta chain was determined in a study of blood T cell repertoires in COVID-19. Study information: T cells, B-cell-depleted T cells, or PBMCs supplied cDNA or gDNA.

In terms of age and location, participants ranged from roughly 18 to 89 years and lived in about 25 US areas. Exposed participants came across a COVID-19 case within 2 weeks before study entry. V lost 4 bases and J lost 2; bases outside the gene matches: 8. The CDR3 sequence is 15 residues long. CDR1 and CDR2 (germline): SGHNT, YYREEE (reference sequence). Original data processing: Estimates of nucleated cell counts were drawn from the amplification of reference gene primers. Profiled with immunoSEQ multiplex PCR; TCRdb holds only in-frame clones, not every one. That table supplies the V and J calls and clone size; D and trimming were determined from the DNA. Of fewer than 350,000 clones listed, around 93% are singletons.

This clonotype was sampled from a man in his forties who had been exposed to COVID-19. The J gene is TRBJ1-2, the V gene TRBV5-4; 7 positions agree with TRBD1. The sequenced material came from PBMCs or T cells enriched from blood (not recorded which). The CDR3 here is CASSPQLDRNYGYTF. DNA for the CDR3: TGTGCCAGCAGCCCTCAGTTGGACAGGAACTATGGCTACACCTTC. The whole variable domain, remainder taken from reference TRBV5-4 and TRBJ1-2, is ETGVTQSPTHLIKTRGQQVTLRCSSQSGHNTVSWYQQALGQGPQFIFQYYREEENGRGNFPPRFSGLQFPNYSSELNVNALELDDSALYLCASSPQLDRNYGYTFGSGTRLTVV.